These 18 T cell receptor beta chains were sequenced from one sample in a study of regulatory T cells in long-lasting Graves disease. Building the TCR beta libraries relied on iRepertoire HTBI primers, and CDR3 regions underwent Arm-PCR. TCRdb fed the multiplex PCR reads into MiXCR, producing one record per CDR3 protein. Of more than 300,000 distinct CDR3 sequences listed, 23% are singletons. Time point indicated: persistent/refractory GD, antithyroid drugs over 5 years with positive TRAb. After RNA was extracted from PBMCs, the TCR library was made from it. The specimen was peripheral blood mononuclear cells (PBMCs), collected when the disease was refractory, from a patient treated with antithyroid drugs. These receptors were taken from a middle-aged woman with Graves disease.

The CDR3 DNA reads as TGTGCCAGCAGTTTCCGGACTAGGGTTCCTGAGCAGTTCTTC. Its translation is CASSFRTRVPEQFF. The V gene is TRBV28, the J gene TRBJ2-1; 7 nucleotides agree with TRBD2. The length of the CDR3 is 14 residues. With V trimmed by 3 bases and J by 9 bases, 8 bases remained unmatched. The germline CDR1 and CDR2 sequences are MDHEN and SYDVKM.

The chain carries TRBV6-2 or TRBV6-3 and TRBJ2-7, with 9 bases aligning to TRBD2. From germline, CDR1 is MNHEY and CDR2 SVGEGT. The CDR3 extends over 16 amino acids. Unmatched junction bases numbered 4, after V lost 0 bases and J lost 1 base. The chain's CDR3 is CASSYSAGGPSYEQYF. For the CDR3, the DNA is TGTGCCAGCAGTTACTCCGCGGGAGGGCCTTCCTACGAGCAGTACTTC.

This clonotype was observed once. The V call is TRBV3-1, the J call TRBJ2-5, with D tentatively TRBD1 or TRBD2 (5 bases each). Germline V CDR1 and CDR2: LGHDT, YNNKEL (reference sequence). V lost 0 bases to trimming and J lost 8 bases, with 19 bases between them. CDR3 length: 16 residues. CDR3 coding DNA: TGTGCCAGCAGCCAAGAGGGGCCCGGGATGGGGGATACCCAGTACTTC. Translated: CASSQEGPGMGDTQYF.

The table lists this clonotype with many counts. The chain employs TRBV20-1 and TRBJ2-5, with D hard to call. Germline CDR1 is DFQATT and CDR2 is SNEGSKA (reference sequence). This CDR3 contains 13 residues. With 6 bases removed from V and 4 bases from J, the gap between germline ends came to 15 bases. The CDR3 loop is CSASVSGLETQYF. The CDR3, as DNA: TGCAGTGCCTCTGTCTCGGGTTTAGAGACCCAGTACTTC.

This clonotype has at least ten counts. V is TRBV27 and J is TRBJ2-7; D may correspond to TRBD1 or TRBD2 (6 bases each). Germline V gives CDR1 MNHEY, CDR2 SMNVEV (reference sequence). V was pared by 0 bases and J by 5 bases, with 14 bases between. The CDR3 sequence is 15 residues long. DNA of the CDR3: TGTGCCAGCAGTTTATCAGGGGGGTTTCTCCACGAGCAGTACTTC. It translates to CASSLSGGFLHEQYF.

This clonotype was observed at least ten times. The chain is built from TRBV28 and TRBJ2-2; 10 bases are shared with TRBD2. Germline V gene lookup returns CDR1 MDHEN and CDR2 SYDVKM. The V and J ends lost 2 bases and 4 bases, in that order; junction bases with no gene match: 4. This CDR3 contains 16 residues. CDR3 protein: CASSLVLAGPTGELFF. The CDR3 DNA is TGTGCCAGCAGTTTAGTACTAGCGGGGCCCACCGGGGAGCTGTTTTTT.

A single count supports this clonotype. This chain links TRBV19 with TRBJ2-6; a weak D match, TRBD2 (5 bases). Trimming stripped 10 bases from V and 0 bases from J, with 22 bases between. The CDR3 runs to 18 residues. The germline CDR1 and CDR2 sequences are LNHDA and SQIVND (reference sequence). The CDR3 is CATSGRGLENSGANVLTF. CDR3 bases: TGTGCCACTTCAGGACGGGGATTAGAAAACTCTGGGGCCAACGTCCTGACTTTC.

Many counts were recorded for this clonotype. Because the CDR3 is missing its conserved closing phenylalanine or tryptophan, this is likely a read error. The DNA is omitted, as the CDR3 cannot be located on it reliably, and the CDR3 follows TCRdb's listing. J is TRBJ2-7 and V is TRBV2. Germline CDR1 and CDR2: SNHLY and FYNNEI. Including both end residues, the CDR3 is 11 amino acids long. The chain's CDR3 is CASSEALGFDL.

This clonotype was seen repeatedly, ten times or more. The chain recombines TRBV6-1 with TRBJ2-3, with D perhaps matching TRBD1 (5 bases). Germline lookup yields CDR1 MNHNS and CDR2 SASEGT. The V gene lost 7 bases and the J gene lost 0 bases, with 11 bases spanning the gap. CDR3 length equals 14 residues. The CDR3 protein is CASNPGHSTDTQYF. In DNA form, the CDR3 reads TGTGCCAGCAACCCAGGGCACAGCACAGATACGCAGTATTTT.

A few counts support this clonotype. CDR3 nucleotide sequence: TGTGCCAGCAGCTTAACTGTTGAAGCTGAAGCTTTCTTT. It codes for CASSLTVEAEAFF. This chain links TRBV7-9 with TRBJ1-1; D unclear. The CDR3 covers 13 residues. Deletions cut 2 bases from V and 6 bases from J, with 10 bases between. Germline V CDR1 and CDR2: SEHNR, FQNEAQ (reference sequence).

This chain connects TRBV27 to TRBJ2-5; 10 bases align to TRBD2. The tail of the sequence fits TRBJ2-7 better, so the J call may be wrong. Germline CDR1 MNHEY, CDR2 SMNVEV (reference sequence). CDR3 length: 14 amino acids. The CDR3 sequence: CASSLGTSVYEQYF. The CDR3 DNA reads TGTGCCAGCAGCCTCGGGACTAGCGTTTACGAGCAGTACTTC.

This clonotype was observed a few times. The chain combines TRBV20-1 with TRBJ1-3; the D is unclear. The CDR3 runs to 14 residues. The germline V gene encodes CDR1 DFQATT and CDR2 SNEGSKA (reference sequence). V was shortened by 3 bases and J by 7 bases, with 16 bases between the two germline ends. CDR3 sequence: CSASPLGWWNTIYF. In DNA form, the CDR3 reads TGCAGTGCTAGCCCTTTAGGGTGGTGGAACACCATATATTTT.

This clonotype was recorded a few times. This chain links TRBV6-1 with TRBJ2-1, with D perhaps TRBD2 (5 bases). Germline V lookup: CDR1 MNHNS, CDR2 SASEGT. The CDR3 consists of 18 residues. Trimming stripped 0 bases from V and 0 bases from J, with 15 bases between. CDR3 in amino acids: CASSEAPGSASSYNEQFF. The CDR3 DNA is TGTGCCAGCAGTGAAGCGCCGGGATCTGCCAGCTCCTACAATGAGCAGTTCTTC.

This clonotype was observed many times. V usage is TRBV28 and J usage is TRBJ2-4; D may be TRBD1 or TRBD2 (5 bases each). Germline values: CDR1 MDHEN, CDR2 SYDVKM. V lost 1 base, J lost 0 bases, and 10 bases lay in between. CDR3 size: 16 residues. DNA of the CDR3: TGTGCCAGCAGTTTATTTGGGACCCCAGCCAAAAACATTCAGTACTTC. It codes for CASSLFGTPAKNIQYF.

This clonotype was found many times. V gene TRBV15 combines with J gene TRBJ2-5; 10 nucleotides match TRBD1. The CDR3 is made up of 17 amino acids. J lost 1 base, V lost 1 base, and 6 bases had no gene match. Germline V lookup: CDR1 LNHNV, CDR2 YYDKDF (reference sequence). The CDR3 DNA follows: TGTGCCACCAGCAGAGGTGTGGGGGACAGGGGCCAAGAGACCCAGTACTTC. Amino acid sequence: CATSRGVGDRGQETQYF.

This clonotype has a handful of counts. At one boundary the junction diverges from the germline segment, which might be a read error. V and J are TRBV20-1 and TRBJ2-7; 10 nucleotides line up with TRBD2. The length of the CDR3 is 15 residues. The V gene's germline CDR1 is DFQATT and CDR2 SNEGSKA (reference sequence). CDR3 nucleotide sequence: TGCAGTGCTACATCTCTAGCGGGAGTCTCCCACGAGCAGTACTTC. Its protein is CSATSLAGVSHEQYF.

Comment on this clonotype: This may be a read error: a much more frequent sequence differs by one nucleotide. The CDR3 DNA is TGTGCCAGCAGTACGGGGACTAGCGGATTCTACGAGCAGTGCTTC. This encodes CASSTGTSGFYEQCF. This chain uses TRBV28 with TRBJ2-7, with 11 bases matching TRBD2. Germline CDR1 MDHEN, CDR2 SYDVKM. This CDR3 contains 15 residues.

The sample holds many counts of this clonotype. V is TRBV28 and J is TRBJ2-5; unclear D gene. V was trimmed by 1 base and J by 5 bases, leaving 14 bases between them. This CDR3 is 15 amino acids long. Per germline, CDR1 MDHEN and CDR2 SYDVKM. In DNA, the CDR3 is TGTGCCAGCAGTTTATATAAAGGAGTAGGGGAGACCCAGTACTTC. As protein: CASSLYKGVGETQYF.